The rows below give T cell receptor beta chains drawn from one sample of a study of blood T cells in healthy people across ages. TCRdb called the 5' RACE reads again in MiXCR, with one record for every CDR3 protein. The sample lists more than 800,000 distinct CDR3 sequences; roughly 45% were seen once. Material for sequencing was blood. Receptors originate from a woman aged 55-70 years in good health. Each CDR3 is given with its conserved first and last residue. The D gene is left open where the match is weak. Only some rows state a clone size, as once, few, many or a class for expanded clones.

CDR3aa,CDR3nt,d_gene,v_gene,j_gene,abundance
CSAGYSGSKPNEQYF,TGCAGCGCCGGTTATAGCGGGAGTAAACCCAATGAGCAGTACTTC,TRBD2,TRBV29-1,TRBJ2-5,few
CASSLGGARVDEQFF,TGCGCCAGCAGCTTGGGGGGGGCCCGGGTCGATGAGCAGTTCTTC,.,TRBV5-1,TRBJ2-1,few
CASSPGGGSPLHF,TGTGCCAGCAGCCCCGGGGGGGGATCACCCCTCCACTTT,.,TRBV7-3,TRBJ1-6,.
CASSLQTSGRAFTDTQYF,TGCGCCAGCAGTTTACAAACTAGCGGGAGGGCTTTTACAGATACGCAGTATTTT,TRBD2,TRBV28,TRBJ2-3,.
CASGGTSFTDTQYF,TGTGCCAGCGGTGGGACTAGCTTCACAGATACGCAGTATTTT,TRBD2,TRBV11-1,TRBJ2-3,.
CASSLVMGQVDEQYF,TGTGCCAGCAGCTTAGTGATGGGGCAGGTGGACGAGCAGTACTTC,.,TRBV11-2,TRBJ2-7,.
CASSRYRYWSSYEQYF,TGTGCCAGCAGCCGTTACAGGTATTGGAGCTCCTACGAGCAGTACTTC,.,TRBV3-1,TRBJ2-7,.
CASSTAGAGLYSYEQYF,TGTGCCAGCAGTACCGCGGGTGCGGGATTATACTCCTACGAGCAGTACTTC,.,TRBV28,TRBJ2-7,.
CASNTSGLAGDTQYF,TGCGCCAGCAACACCTCGGGACTAGCGGGAGATACGCAGTATTTT,TRBD2,TRBV5-1,TRBJ2-3,.
CASKAYEQYF,TGTGCCAGCAAGGCCTACGAGCAGTACTTC,.,TRBV21-1,TRBJ2-7,few
CASSQVERPNQPQHF,TGCGCCAGCAGCCAAGTAGAACGGCCAAATCAGCCCCAGCATTTT,.,TRBV4-1,TRBJ1-5,few
CASSSDRRTDTQYF,TGTGCCAGCAGTTCTGACAGGCGCACAGATACGCAGTATTTT,.,TRBV6-6,TRBJ2-3,few
CASSPPGQGHGYTF,TGTGCCAGCAGCCCCCCGGGACAGGGTCATGGCTACACCTTC,TRBD1,TRBV12-3/TRBV12-4,TRBJ1-2,.
CASSTGTSSYEQYF,TGTGCCAGCAGCACCGGGACTAGCTCCTACGAGCAGTACTTC,TRBD2,TRBV3-1,TRBJ2-7,.
CASSSTRGGNSNQPQHF,TGTGCCAGCAGTTCTACTCGAGGGGGGAATAGCAATCAGCCCCAGCATTTT,.,TRBV6-2/TRBV6-3,TRBJ1-5,.
CASSRLALSYNEQFF,TGTGCCAGCAGTCGACTTGCACTCTCCTACAATGAGCAGTTCTTC,.,TRBV28,TRBJ2-1,.
CASKGQGYSGSYEQYF,TGTGCCAGCAAGGGACAGGGGTATAGCGGGAGTTACGAGCAGTACTTC,.,TRBV6-6,TRBJ2-7,.
CASGFLTAAAPETQYF,TGTGCTAGTGGTTTCCTGACCGCCGCCGCCCCGGAGACCCAGTACTTC,.,TRBV12-5,TRBJ2-5,few
CASSLELLAGGTDTQYF,TGCGCCAGCAGCTTGGAATTGTTGGCGGGAGGAACAGATACGCAGTATTTT,TRBD2,TRBV5-1,TRBJ2-3,.
CASRPFWSLVVDEQFF,TGTGCCAGCAGACCCTTTTGGTCTTTGGTTGTTGATGAGCAGTTCTTC,.,TRBV27,TRBJ2-1,few
CTSRSGTSGTHPGTDTQYF,TGTACCAGCCGATCCGGGACTAGCGGGACTCACCCGGGGACAGATACGCAGTATTTT,TRBD2,TRBV28,TRBJ2-3,once
CASTSENTEAFF,TGCGCCAGCACCTCAGAGAACACTGAAGCTTTCTTT,.,TRBV5-1,TRBJ1-1,.
CASSLTGSDTQYF,TGTGCCAGCAGTCTTACAGGGTCAGATACGCAGTATTTT,.,TRBV28,TRBJ2-3,.
CASSLGGQSTDTQYF,TGTGCCAGCAGCTTAGGAGGACAGAGCACAGATACGCAGTATTTT,.,TRBV7-2,TRBJ2-3,many
CASSYSSSNQPQHF,TGTGCCAGCAGTTATTCAAGTAGCAATCAGCCCCAGCATTTT,.,TRBV27,TRBJ1-5,few
CSAEGGTPNEQFF,TGCAGCGCTGAAGGGGGGACCCCAAATGAGCAGTTCTTC,.,TRBV29-1,TRBJ2-1,.